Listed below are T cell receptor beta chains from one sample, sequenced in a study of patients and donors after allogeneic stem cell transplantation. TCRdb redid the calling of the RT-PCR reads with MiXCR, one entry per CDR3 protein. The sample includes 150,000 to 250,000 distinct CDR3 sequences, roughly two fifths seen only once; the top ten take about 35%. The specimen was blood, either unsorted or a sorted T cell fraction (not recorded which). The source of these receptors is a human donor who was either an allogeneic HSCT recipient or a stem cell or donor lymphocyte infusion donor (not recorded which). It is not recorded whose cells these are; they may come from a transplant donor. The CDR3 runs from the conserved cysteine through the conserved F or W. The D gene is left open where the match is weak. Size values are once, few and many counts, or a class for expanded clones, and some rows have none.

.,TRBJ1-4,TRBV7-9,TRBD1,TGTGCCAGCAGCTTCCTGACAGGGGGCAATGAAAAACTGTTTTTT,CASSFLTGGNEKLFF
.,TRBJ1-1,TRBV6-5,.,TGTGCCAGCGTCTCGGGGAACTCCCAAGCTTTCTTT,CASVSGNSQAFF
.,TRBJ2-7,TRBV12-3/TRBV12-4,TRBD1,TGTGCCAGCAGTTCCGAACCCCAGACAGGGGGAAGCTCCTACGAGCAGTACTTC,CASSSEPQTGGSSYEQYF
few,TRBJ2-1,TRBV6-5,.,TGTGCCAGCAGGGGCGGGGAGGACTTCAATGAGCAGTTCTTC,CASRGGEDFNEQFF
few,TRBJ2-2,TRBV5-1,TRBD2,TGCGCCAGCAGCTTGGCCCTTAGCGGGAGGAACACCGGGGAGCTGTTTTTT,CASSLALSGRNTGELFF
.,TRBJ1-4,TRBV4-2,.,TGTGCCAGCAGCCAAGAACTGTCCAGCTCTAATGAAAAACTGTTTTTT,CASSQELSSSNEKLFF
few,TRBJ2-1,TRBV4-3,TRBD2,TGCGCCAGCAGCCGCGCACTAGCGGGAGTCGACAATGAGCAGTTCTTC,CASSRALAGVDNEQFF
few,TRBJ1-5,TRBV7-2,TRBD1,TGTGCCAGCAGCTTAGAGGGCAGGGGGCATAATCAGCCCCAGCATTTT,CASSLEGRGHNQPQHF
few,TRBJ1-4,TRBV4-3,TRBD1,TGCGCCAGCAGCCACATCCGGGACAGGGGGTATGAAAAACTGTTTTTT,CASSHIRDRGYEKLFF
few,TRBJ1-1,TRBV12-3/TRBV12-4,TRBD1,TGTGCCAGCAGTTTAGCGGGACAGGGGACCCCGGCTTTCTTT,CASSLAGQGTPAFF
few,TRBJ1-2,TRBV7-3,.,TGTGCCAGCAGCGGGTCTAACCGGGACACACCTAACTATGGCTACACCTTC,CASSGSNRDTPNYGYTF
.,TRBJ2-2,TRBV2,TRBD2,TGTGCCAGCAGTGTAAACCTAGCGGGAGTACCCGGGGAGCTGTTTTTT,CASSVNLAGVPGELFF
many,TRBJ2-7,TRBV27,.,TGTGCCAGCAGTTTTGGGGGGCTCGGGGAGCAGTACTTC,CASSFGGLGEQYF
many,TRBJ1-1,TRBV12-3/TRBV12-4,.,TGTGCCAGCACCCTTGGGGACGGTGAAGCTTTCTTT,CASTLGDGEAFF
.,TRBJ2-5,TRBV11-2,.,TGTGCCAGCAGCTTCAGGGATTGGGAGACCCAGTACTTC,CASSFRDWETQYF
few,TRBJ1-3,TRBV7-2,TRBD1,TGTGCCAGCAGCTTAGAATGGTTCCCGACAGGGAAGGAGAACTCTGGAAACACCATATATTTT,CASSLEWFPTGKENSGNTIYF
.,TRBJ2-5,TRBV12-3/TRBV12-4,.,TGTGCCAGCAGTTTGGTTTCGGCAGAAGAGACCCAGTACTTC,CASSLVSAEETQYF
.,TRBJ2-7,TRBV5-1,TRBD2,TGCGCCAGCAGCTTGGCCTACAGGGGTACGACTAGCGGGAGGTACGAGCAGTACTTC,CASSLAYRGTTSGRYEQYF
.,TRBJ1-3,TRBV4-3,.,TGCGCCAGCAGCCAAGATTTTGGGTCCTCTGGAAACACCATATATTTT,CASSQDFGSSGNTIYF
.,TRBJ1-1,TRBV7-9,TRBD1,TGTGCCAGCAGCTTAACAGGGGGCGCTGAAGCTTTCTTT,CASSLTGGAEAFF
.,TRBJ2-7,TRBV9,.,TGTGCCAGCAGCGCCTCACTCGCGGGCCCACCCTACGAGCAGTACTTC,CASSASLAGPPYEQYF
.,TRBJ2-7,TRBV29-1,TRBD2,TGCAGCGCGGGGACTACTCCCGGGGAGCAGTACTTC,CSAGTTPGEQYF
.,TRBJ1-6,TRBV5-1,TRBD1,TGCGCCAGCAGCTCGGGACAGGAGAATTCACCCCTCCACTTT,CASSSGQENSPLHF
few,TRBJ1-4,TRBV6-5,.,TGTGCCAGCACCGGGGCTGGTGAAAAACTGTTTTTT,CASTGAGEKLFF